This TCR beta chain was observed in a study of blood T cell repertoires in COVID-19. There are 15 residues in the CDR3. CDR1 SGHRS and CDR2 YFSETQ come from the germline V gene. V shed 3 bases and J 6 bases; nucleotides not matched to a gene: 7. Libraries were prepared by immunoSEQ multiplex PCR; TCRdb keeps only in-frame clonotypes and omits some of them. This table has 35,000 to 50,000 clones, about 88% appearing once. The receptor was derived from a man aged 65 to 85 with active COVID-19. The chain recombines TRBV5-1 with TRBJ2-7, with TRBD1 matching 12 bases. Sequencing input: peripheral blood. The CDR3 sequence is CASSWGQGAMREQYF. In DNA, the CDR3 is TGCGCCAGCAGCTGGGGACAGGGGGCTATGCGCGAGCAGTACTTC.